This passage covers 10 T cell receptor beta chains from one sample sequenced in a study of blood T cell repertoires in COVID-19. TCRdb keeps only in-frame clones here, not all; method: immunoSEQ multiplex PCR. The sample shows 89,000 or so clones, approximately 86% of them seen only once. What was sequenced was peripheral blood. The receptors stem from a human donor in a cohort sampled during active COVID-19.

In its sample, this clone was seen a few times. The chain uses TRBV19 and TRBJ1-5; maybe TRBD1 (5 bases). Germline V gene data show CDR1 as LNHDA and CDR2 as SQIVND (reference sequence). This CDR3 contains 16 residues. Trimming cost V 3 bases and J 5 bases, with 17 bases left between them. CDR3 in amino acids: CASSMSLGGPDQPQHF. Here the CDR3 DNA reads TGTGCCAGTAGTATGAGCTTGGGGGGACCGGATCAGCCCCAGCATTTT.

The rearrangement links TRBV6-2 or TRBV6-3 to TRBJ2-1; TRBD1 matches 7 bases. In germline, CDR1 is MNHEY, CDR2 SVGEGT. The trim removed 6 bases at V and 13 bases at J, leaving 6 bases unmatched. The CDR3 extends over 11 amino acids. The CDR3 nucleotides are TGTGCCAGCAGCCTCGGACAGGCCCAGTTCTTC. Protein sequence: CASSLGQAQFF.

This chain uses TRBV6-6 with TRBJ2-3, with 10 bases matching TRBD2. The CDR3 runs to 14 residues. Germline assignment: CDR1 MNHNY and CDR2 SVGAGI (reference sequence). The ends lost 6 bases at V and 8 bases at J; junction bases unmatched: 8. Here the CDR3 DNA reads TGTGCCAGCAGCCCCGGGACTAGCGCCCCTACGCAGTATTTT. It specifies CASSPGTSAPTQYF.

This sequence joins TRBV7-2 and TRBJ2-5; TRBD2 agrees at 8 bases. CDR3 length equals 16 residues. Germline V CDR1 and CDR2: SGHTA, FQGNSA. Trimming took 5 bases from V and 2 from J; bases not matched to a gene: 10. The CDR3 reads CASSPPGRGWQETQYF. The CDR3 coding sequence is TGTGCCAGCAGCCCTCCCGGGAGGGGTTGGCAAGAGACCCAGTACTTC.

The V call is TRBV6-5, the J call TRBJ2-7; maybe TRBD1 (6 bases). Trimming removed 6 bases from V and 1 base from J, with 13 bases in between. Germline V lookup: CDR1 MNHEY, CDR2 SVGAGI. The CDR3 covers 14 residues. The CDR3, as DNA: TGTGCCAGCAGCCTAAGACAGGTTTCCTACGAGCAGTACTTC. Translation: CASSLRQVSYEQYF.

Concerning this clone: A junction boundary mismatches the germline segment, possibly from a read error. The chain combines TRBV29-1 with TRBJ2-1, with a possible D match to TRBD2 (5 bases). There are 12 residues in the CDR3. CDR1 and CDR2 from the germline V gene are SQVTM and ANQGSEA. The CDR3 protein is CSTLVTYDEQFF. CDR3 DNA: TGCAGCACACTAGTCACCTACGATGAGCAGTTCTTC.

The chain employs TRBV18 and TRBJ2-7; D possibly corresponds to TRBD2 (6 bases). The CDR3 runs 15 residues. CDR1 is KGHSH, CDR2 LQKENI, per germline. Deletions cut 6 bases from V and 0 bases from J, with 15 bases between. CDR3 nucleotide sequence: TGTGCCAGCTCCGGCGCGGGACGCAACTCCTACGAGCAGTACTTC. Amino acid sequence: CASSGAGRNSYEQYF. Variable domain in full (rest from reference TRBV18 and TRBJ2-7): NAGVMQNPRHLVRRRGQEARLRCSPMKGHSHVYWYRQLPEEGLKFMVYLQKENIIDESGMPKERFSAEFPKEGPSILRIQQVVRGDSAAYFCASSGAGRNSYEQYFGPGTRLTVT.

This sequence joins TRBV4-2 and TRBJ1-4, with D tentatively TRBD1 (6 bases). V was pared by 0 bases and J by 7 bases, with 15 bases between. The CDR3 runs 16 residues. CDR1 is LGHNA and CDR2 is YNFKEQ in the germline V gene. CDR3 sequence (DNA): TGTGCCAGCAGCCAAGAGGCGTCTCTCAGGGGTGAAAAACTGTTTTTT. It yields the protein CASSQEASLRGEKLFF.

This chain uses TRBV2 with TRBJ1-1; D might be TRBD1 (5 bases). The germline CDR1 and CDR2 sequences are SNHLY and FYNNEI. The V and J ends lost 6 bases and 4 bases respectively, with 9 bases between them. There are 12 residues in the CDR3. The CDR3 loop reads CASRGQGTEAFF. CDR3 in DNA: TGTGCCAGCAGGGGGCAAGGCACTGAAGCTTTCTTT.

The V gene is TRBV30, the J gene TRBJ1-2, with D perhaps TRBD1 (5 bases). This CDR3 comprises 13 residues. Trimming left V 1 base short and J 3 bases short, with 9 bases between. CDR1 and CDR2 from the germline V gene are GTSNPN and SVGIG (reference sequence). The CDR3 loop reads CAWSARADYGYTF. In DNA, the CDR3 is TGTGCCTGGAGTGCCAGGGCAGACTATGGCTACACCTTC.